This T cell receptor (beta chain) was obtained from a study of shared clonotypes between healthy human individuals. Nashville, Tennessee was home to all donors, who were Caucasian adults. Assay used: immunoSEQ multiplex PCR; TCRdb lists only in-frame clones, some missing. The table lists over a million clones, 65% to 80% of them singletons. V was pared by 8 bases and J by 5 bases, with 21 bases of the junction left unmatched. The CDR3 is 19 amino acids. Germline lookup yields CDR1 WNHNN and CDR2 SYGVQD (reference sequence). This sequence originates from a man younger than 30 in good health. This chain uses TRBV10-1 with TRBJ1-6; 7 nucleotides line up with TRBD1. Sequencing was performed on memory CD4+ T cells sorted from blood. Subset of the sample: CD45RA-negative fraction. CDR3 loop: CASGLTSGQPLLDNSPLHF. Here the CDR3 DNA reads TGCGCCAGCGGTCTGACTTCGGGACAGCCTCTGTTGGATAATTCACCCCTCCACTTT.